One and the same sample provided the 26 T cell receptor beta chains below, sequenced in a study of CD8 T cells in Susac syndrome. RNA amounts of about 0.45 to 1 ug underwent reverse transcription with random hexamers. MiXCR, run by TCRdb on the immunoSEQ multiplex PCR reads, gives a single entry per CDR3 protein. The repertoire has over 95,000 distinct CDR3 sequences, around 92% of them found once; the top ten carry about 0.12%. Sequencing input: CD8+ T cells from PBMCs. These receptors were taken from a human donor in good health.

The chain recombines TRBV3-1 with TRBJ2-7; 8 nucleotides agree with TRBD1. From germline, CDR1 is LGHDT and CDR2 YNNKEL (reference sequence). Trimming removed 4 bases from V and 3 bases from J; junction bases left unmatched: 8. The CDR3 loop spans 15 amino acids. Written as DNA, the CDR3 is TGTGCCAGCAGCCCACGGACAGGGCTGAGCTACGAGCAGTACTTC. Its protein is CASSPRTGLSYEQYF.

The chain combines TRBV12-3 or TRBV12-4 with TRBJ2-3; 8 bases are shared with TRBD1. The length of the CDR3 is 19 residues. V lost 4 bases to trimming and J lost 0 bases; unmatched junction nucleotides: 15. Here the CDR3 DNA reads TGTGCCAGCAGTTCCCGACTCTCAGGGGGCGCGGGGAGCACAGATACGCAGTATTTT. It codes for CASSSRLSGGAGSTDTQYF.

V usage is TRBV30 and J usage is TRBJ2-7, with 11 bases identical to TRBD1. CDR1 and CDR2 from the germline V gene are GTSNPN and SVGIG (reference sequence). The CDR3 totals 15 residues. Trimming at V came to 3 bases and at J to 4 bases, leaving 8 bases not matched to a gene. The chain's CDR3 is CAWRETGTGGYEQYF. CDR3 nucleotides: TGTGCCTGGAGGGAAACCGGGACAGGGGGGTACGAGCAGTACTTC.

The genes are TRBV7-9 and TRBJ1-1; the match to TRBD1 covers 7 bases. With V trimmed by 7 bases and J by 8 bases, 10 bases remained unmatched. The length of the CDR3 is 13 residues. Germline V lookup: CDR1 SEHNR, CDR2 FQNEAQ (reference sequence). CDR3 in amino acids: CASTLQGLVEAFF. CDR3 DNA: TGTGCCAGCACCCTACAGGGGTTAGTAGAAGCTTTCTTT.

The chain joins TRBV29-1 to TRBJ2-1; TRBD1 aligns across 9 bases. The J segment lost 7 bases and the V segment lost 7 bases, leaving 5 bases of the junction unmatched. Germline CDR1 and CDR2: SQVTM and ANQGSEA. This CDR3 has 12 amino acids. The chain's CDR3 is CSAGQGLNEQFF. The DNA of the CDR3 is TGCAGCGCCGGACAGGGGTTGAATGAGCAGTTCTTC.

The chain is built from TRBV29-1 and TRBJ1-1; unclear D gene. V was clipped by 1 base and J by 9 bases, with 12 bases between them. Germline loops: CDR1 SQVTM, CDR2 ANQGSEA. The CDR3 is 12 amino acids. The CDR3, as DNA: TGCAGCGTTGAAGGGAACGGACCGAAAGCTTTCTTT. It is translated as CSVEGNGPKAFF.

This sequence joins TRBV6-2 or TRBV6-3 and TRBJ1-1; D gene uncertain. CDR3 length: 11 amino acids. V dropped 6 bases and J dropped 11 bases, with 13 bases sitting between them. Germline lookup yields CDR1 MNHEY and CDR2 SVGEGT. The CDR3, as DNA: TGTGCCAGCAGCCTATCCACCGGGGCTTTCTTT. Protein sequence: CASSLSTGAFF.

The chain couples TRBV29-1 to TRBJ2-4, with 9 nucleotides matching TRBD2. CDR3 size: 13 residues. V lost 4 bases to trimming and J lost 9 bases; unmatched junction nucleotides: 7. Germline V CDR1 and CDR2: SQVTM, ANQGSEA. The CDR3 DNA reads TGCAGCGTTGTAGGACTAGCGTTGGGCATTCAGTACTTC. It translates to CSVVGLALGIQYF.

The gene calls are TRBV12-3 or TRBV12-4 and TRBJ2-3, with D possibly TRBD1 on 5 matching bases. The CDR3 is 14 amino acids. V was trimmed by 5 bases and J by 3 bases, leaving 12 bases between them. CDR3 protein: CASSLDQGTDTQYF. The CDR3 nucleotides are TGTGCCAGCAGTCTAGACCAGGGAACAGATACGCAGTATTTT.

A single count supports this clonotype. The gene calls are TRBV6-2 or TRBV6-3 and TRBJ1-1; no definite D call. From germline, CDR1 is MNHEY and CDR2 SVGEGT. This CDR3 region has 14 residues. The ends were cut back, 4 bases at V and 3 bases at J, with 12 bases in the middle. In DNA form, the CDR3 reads TGTGCCAGCAGTTCCCCGGACCTGGACACTGAAGCTTTCTTT. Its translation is CASSSPDLDTEAFF.

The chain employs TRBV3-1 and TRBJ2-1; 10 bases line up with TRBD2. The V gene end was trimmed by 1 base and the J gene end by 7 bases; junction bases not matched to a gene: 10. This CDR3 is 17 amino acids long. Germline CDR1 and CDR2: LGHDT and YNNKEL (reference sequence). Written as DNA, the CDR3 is TGTGCCAGCAGCCAAGTTAAAAGCGGGAGGGCCATAAATGAGCAGTTCTTC. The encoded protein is CASSQVKSGRAINEQFF.

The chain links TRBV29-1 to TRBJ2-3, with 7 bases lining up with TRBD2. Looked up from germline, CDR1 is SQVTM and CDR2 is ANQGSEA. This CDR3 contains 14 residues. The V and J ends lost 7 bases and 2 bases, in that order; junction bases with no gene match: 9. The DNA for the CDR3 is TGCAGCGCAGACGTAGCGGGTAACACAGATACGCAGTATTTT. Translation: CSADVAGNTDTQYF.

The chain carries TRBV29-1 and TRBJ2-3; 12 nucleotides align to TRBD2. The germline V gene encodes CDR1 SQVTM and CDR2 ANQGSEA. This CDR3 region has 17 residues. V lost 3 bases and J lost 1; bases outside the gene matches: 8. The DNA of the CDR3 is TGCAGCGTTGACGGGCTAGCGGGGGGGCCTCGCACAGATACGCAGTATTTT. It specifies CSVDGLAGGPRTDTQYF.

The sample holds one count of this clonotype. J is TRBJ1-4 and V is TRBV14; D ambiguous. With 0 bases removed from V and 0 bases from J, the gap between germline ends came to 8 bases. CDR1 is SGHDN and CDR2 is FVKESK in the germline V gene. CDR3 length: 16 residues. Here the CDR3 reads CASSQDAGPTNEKLFF. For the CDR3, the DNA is TGTGCCAGCAGCCAAGACGCCGGACCAACTAATGAAAAACTGTTTTTT.

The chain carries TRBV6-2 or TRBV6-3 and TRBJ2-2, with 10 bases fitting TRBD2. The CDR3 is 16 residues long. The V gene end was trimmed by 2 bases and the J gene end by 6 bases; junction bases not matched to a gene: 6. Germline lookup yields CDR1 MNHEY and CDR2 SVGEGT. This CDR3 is CASSYASGSLAGELFF. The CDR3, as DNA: TGTGCCAGCAGTTACGCTAGCGGGAGTCTAGCCGGGGAGCTGTTTTTT.

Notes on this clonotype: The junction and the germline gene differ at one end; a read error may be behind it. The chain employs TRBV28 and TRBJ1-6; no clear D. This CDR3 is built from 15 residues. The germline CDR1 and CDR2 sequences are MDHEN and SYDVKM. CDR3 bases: TGTGCCAGCAGTGCACAGAGCTCCTATAATTCACCCCTCCTCTTT. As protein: CASSAQSSYNSPLLF.

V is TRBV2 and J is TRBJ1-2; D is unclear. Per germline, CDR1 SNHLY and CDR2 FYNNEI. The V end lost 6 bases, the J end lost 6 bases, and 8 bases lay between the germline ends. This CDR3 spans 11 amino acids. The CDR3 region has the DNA TGTGCCAGCAGGGACCGTCATGGCTACACCTTC. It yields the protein CASRDRHGYTF. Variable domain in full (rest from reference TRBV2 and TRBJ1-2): EPEVTQTPSHQVTQMGQEVILRCVPISNHLYFYWYRQILGQKVEFLVSFYNNEISEKSEIFDDQFSVERPDGSNFTLKIRSTKLEDSAMYFCASRDRHGYTFGSGTRLTVV.

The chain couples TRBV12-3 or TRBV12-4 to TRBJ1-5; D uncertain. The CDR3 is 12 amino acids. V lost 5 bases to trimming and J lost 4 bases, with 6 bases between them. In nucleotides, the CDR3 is TGTGCCAGCAGTCCCTCAAATCAGCCCCAGCATTTT. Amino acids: CASSPSNQPQHF.

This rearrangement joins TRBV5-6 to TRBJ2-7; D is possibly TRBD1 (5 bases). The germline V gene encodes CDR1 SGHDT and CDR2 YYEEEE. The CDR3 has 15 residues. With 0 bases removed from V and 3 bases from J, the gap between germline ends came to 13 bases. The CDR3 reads CASSLGGYRSYEQYF. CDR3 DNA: TGTGCCAGCAGCTTGGGGGGTTACAGGAGCTACGAGCAGTACTTC.

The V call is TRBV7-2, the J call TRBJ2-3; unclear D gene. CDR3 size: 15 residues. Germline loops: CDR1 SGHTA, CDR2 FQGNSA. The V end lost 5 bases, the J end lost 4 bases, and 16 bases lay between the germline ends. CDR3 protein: CASSPPPFDPDTQYF. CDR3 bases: TGTGCCAGCAGCCCCCCTCCGTTTGACCCAGATACGCAGTATTTT.

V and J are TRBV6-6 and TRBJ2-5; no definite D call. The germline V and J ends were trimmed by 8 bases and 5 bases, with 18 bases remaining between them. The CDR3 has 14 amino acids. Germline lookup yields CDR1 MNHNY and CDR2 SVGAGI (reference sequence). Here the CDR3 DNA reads TGTGCCAGCCAAAGGACCGAGTCCCGGGAGACCCAGTACTTC. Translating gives CASQRTESRETQYF.

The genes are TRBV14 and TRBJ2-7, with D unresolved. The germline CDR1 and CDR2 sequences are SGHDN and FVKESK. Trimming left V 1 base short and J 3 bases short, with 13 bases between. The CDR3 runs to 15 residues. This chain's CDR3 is CASSQVSEFGYEQYF. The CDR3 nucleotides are TGTGCCAGCAGCCAAGTTTCCGAATTCGGCTACGAGCAGTACTTC. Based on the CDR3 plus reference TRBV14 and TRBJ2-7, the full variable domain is EAGVTQFPSHSVIEKGQTVTLRCDPISGHDNLYWYRRVMGKEIKFLLHFVKESKQDESGMPNNRFLAERTGGTYSTLKVQPAELEDSGVYFCASSQVSEFGYEQYFGPGTRLTVT.

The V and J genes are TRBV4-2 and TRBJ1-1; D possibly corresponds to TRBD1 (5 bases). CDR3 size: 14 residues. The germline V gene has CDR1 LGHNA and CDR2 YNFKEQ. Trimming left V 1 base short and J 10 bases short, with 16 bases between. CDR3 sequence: CASSQAQGVNGAFF. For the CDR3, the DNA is TGTGCCAGCAGCCAAGCACAAGGGGTTAACGGAGCTTTCTTT.

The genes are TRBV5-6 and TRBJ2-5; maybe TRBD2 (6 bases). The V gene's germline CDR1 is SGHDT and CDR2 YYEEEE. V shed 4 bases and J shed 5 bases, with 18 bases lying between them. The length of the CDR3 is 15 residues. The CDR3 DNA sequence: TGTGCCAGCAGCCGCCCAACGGGAGCTAGTGAGACCCAGTACTTC. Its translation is CASSRPTGASETQYF. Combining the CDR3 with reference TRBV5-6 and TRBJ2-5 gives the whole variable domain DAGVTQSPTHLIKTRGQQVTLRCSPKSGHDTVSWYQQALGQGPQFIFQYYEEEERQRGNFPDRFSGHQFPNYSSELNVNALLLGDSALYLCASSRPTGASETQYFGPGTRLLVL.

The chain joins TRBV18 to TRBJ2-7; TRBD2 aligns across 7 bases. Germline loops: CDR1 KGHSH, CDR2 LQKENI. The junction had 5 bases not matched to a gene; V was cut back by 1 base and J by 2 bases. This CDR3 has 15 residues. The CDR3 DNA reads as TGTGCCAGCTCACCACTATCCAGCGGGGCCTACGAGCAGTACTTC. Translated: CASSPLSSGAYEQYF. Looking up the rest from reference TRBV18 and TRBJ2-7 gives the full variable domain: NAGVMQNPRHLVRRRGQEARLRCSPMKGHSHVYWYRQLPEEGLKFMVYLQKENIIDESGMPKERFSAEFPKEGPSILRIQQVVRGDSAAYFCASSPLSSGAYEQYFGPGTRLTVT.

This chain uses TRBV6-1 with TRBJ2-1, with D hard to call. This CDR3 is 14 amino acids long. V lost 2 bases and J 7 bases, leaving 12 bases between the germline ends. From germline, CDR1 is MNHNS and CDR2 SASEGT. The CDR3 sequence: CASSEIGLGNEQFF. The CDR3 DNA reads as TGTGCCAGCAGTGAAATTGGGTTAGGTAATGAGCAGTTCTTC.